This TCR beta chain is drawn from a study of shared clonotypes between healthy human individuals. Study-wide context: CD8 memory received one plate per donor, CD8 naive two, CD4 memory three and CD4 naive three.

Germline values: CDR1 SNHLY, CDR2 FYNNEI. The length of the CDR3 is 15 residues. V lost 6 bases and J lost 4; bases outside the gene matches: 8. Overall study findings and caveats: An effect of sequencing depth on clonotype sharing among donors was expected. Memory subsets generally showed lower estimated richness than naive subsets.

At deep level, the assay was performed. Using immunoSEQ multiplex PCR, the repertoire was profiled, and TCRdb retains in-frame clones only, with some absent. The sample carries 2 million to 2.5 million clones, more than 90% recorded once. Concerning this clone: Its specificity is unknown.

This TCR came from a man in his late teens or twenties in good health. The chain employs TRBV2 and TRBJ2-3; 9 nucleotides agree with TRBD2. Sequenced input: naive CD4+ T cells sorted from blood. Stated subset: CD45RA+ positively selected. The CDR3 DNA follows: TGTGCCAGCAGGGCCGGGACTAGCTGGGCAGATACGCAGTATTTT. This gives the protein CASRAGTSWADTQYF. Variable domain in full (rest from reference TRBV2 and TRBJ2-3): EPEVTQTPSHQVTQMGQEVILRCVPISNHLYFYWYRQILGQKVEFLVSFYNNEISEKSEIFDDQFSVERPDGSNFTLKIRSTKLEDSAMYFCASRAGTSWADTQYFGPGTRLTVL.